The source of this T cell receptor (beta chain) is a study of beta chain features in type 1 diabetes. Study-wide points: Researchers report that Type 1 diabetes patients had moderately but significantly shorter TCRB CDR3s across all four CD4+ subsets.

Based on CD45RO/CCR7/CD25/CD127/CD95/CD27, CD4+ regulatory, stem cell-like memory, naive and central memory cells were sorted. The CDR3 runs to 14 residues. Germline assignment: CDR1 SGHRS and CDR2 YFSETQ. Trimming stripped 0 bases from V and 6 bases from J, with 13 bases between. This clone was counted between two and nine times. Its antigen is unidentified. The whole isolated RNA underwent reverse transcription, so sequencing captured expressed TCRB transcripts. Read counts averaged approximately 3.3 million for samples of naive, central memory and regulatory T cells. Using immunoSEQ multiplex PCR, the repertoire was profiled, and TCRdb retains in-frame clones only, with some absent. The table has 500,000 to 700,000 clones, less than 20% seen once; the top ten hold around 0.1%.

This chain joins TRBV5-1 and TRBJ2-7, with unresolved D. The TCR was taken from a man aged 18 to 29 in good health. The source material was naive CD4+ T cells from blood. In nucleotides, the CDR3 is TGCGCCAGCAGCTTGGAGTTCGAGGTCTCCGAGCAGTACTTC. It yields the protein CASSLEFEVSEQYF.